The clone carrying this T cell receptor beta chain was counted many times. Its antigen is unknown. This entry is derived from a study of identical twins. General study results and limits: While abundant cord blood beta clonotypes carried fewer insertions, memory repertoires showed no such pattern. For out-of-frame alpha sequences shared by twins, low generation probability was in excess. Researchers reported weaker excess twin sharing in beta out-of-frame sequences.

One entry per CDR3 protein, called by TCRdb with MiXCR from the 5' RACE reads. Of approximately 1.8 million distinct CDR3 sequences in the sample, under 35% are singletons; the top ten hold approximately 0.25%. Each donor was a healthy Caucasian. Trimming stripped 0 bases from V and 3 bases from J, with 9 bases between. The CDR3 has 15 amino acids. Per the germline V gene, CDR1 is SNHLY and CDR2 is FYNNEI. The V call is TRBV2, the J call TRBJ2-1; unclear D gene. The sequenced sample was cord blood. This clonotype was sampled from a newborn girl in good health. DNA for the CDR3: TGTGCCAGCAGTGAAGCGGGTGTGGGCTACAATGAGCAGTTCTTC. Its protein product is CASSEAGVGYNEQFF.